The 4 T cell receptor beta chains below were found in one sample sequenced in a study of T cells in pancreatic ductal adenocarcinoma. Profiling relied on immunoSEQ multiplex PCR, and the TCRdb table lists in-frame clones only, not all of them. This table holds roughly 100,000 clones, about 96% found once. Selected pancreatic ductal adenocarcinoma patients had undergone surgery without neoadjuvant therapy. Sequencing input: PBMCs. All receptors derive from a human donor with pancreatic ductal adenocarcinoma.

The chain employs TRBV7-2 and TRBJ1-2; a weak D match, TRBD1 (6 bases). CDR1 and CDR2 (germline): SGHTA, FQGNSA. The CDR3 is 13 amino acids. V was cut by 3 bases and J by 6 bases, with 11 bases left in between. CDR3 amino acids: CASSFYRVDGYTF. The CDR3 region has the DNA TGTGCCAGCAGCTTCTACAGGGTTGATGGCTACACCTTC.

The rearrangement uses TRBV5-1 and TRBJ2-2; 7 bases fit TRBD1. CDR1 and CDR2 from the germline V gene are SGHRS and YFSETQ. This CDR3 has 17 residues. V lost 4 bases to trimming and J lost 3 bases; unmatched junction nucleotides: 12. The CDR3 sequence: CASSSHRDSLDTGELFF. In nucleotides, the CDR3 is TGCGCCAGCAGCAGCCACCGGGACAGCCTTGACACCGGGGAGCTGTTTTTT.

This clone was observed once. V and J are TRBV28 and TRBJ1-2; the match to TRBD1 covers 9 bases. The CDR3 totals 14 residues. Germline V gene lookup returns CDR1 MDHEN and CDR2 SYDVKM. J was trimmed by 8 bases and V by 3 bases; bases with no gene match: 7. Here the CDR3 reads CASSLRTGVYGYTF. DNA of the CDR3: TGTGCCAGCAGTTTGAGGACAGGGGTTTACGGCTACACCTTC.

The genes are TRBV11-2 and TRBJ2-7; 13 nucleotides align to TRBD2. From germline, CDR1 is SGHAT and CDR2 FQNNGV. V lost 5 bases, J lost 6 bases, and 16 bases stayed unmatched. The CDR3 has 18 amino acids. CDR3 nucleotide sequence: TGTGCCAGCAGCAAGGGCGGACTAGCGGGAGTTTTCGTGTCCGAGCAGTACTTC. Translated, it gives CASSKGGLAGVFVSEQYF.